This entry describes one T cell receptor (beta chain). As yet, its antigen is unknown. The CDR3 spans 14 residues. Germline CDR1 SGHRS, CDR2 YFSETQ. The V end was cut by 4 bases, the J end by 0 bases, with 9 bases between. These data come from a study of cytomegalovirus exposure and HLA in healthy donors. General study results and limits: Sequence variants that were highly shared formed a cluster that was likely a sequencing artifact. As was reported, the classifier diagnosed cytomegalovirus status with high specificity and sensitivity.

PCR primers comprised 60 Vbeta and 13 Jbeta primers. Clones were read by immunoSEQ multiplex PCR, and TCRdb kept only the in-frame ones, dropping some. Here the sample spans tens of thousands of clones, more than 70% being singletons. V usage is TRBV5-1 and J usage is TRBJ2-3; tentative D call: TRBD1 (6 bases). The sample consisted of PBMCs. The origin of this receptor is a woman in her thirties or forties in good health and CMV-seropositive. The CDR3 loop is CASSPDRSTDTQYF. The CDR3 DNA follows: TGCGCCAGCAGCCCTGACAGGAGCACAGATACGCAGTATTTT.